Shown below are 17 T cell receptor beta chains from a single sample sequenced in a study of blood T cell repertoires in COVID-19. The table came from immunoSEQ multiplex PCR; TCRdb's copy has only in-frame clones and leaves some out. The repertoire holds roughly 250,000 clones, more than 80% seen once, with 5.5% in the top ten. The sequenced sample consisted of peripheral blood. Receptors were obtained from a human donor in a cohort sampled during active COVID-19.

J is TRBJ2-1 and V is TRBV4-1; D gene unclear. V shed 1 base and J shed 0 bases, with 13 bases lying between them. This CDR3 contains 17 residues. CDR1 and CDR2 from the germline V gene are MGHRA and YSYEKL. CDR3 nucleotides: TGCGCCAGCAGCCAAGCACCGGGTCGAAACTCCTACAATGAGCAGTTCTTC. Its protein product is CASSQAPGRNSYNEQFF.

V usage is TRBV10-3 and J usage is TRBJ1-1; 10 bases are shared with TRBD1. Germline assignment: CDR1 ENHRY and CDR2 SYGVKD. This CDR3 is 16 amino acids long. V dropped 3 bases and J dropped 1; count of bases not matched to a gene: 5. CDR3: CAISDGTGARNTEAFF. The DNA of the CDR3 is TGTGCCATCAGTGATGGGACAGGGGCCCGGAACACTGAAGCTTTCTTT.

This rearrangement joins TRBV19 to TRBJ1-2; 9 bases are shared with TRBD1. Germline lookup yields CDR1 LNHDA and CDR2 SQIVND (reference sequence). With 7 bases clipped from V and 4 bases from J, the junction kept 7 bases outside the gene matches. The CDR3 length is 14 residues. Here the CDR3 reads CASNTQGALYGYTF. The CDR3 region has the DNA TGTGCCAGTAACACACAGGGGGCCCTCTATGGCTACACCTTC.

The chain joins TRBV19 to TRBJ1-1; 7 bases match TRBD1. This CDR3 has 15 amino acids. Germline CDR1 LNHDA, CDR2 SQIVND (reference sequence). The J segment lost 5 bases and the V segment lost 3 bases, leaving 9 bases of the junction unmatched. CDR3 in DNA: TGTGCCAGTAGTATTGCGGCAGGGGGGCGGACTGAAGCTTTCTTT. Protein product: CASSIAAGGRTEAFF.

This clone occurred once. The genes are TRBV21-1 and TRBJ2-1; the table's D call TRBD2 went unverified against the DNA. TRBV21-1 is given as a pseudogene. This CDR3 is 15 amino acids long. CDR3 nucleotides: TGTGCCAGCAGCCTCTCTGAGGGTCCCTACAATGAGCAGTTCTTC. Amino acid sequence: CASSLSEGPYNEQFF.

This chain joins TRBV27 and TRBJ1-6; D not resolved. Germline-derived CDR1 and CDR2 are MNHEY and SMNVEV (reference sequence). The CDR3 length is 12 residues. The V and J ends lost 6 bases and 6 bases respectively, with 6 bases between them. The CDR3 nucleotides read TGTGCCAGCAGCACAGTTAATTCACCCCTCCACTTT. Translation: CASSTVNSPLHF.

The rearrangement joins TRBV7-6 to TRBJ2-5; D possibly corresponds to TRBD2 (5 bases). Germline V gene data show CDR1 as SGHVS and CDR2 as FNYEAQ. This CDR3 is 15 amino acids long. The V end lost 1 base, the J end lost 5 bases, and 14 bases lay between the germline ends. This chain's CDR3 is CASSLGGRTGETQYF. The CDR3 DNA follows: TGTGCCAGCAGCTTAGGCGGCAGGACTGGCGAGACCCAGTACTTC.

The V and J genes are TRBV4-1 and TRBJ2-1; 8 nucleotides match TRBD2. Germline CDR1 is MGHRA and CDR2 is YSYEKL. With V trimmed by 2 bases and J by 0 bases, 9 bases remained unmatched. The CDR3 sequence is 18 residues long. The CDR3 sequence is CASSQPWSGRRSYNEQFF. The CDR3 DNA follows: TGCGCCAGCAGCCAACCGTGGAGCGGGAGACGCTCCTACAATGAGCAGTTCTTC.

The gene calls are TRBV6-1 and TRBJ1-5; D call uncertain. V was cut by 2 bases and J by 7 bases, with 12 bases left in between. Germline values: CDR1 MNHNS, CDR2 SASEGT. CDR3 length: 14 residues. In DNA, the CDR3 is TGTGCCAGCAGTGAATTTAGTGTGCGGCAGCCCCAGCATTTT. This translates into CASSEFSVRQPQHF.

The DNA of the CDR3 is TGCGCCAGCAGCGCACAGGGTAGTGGAAACACCATATATTTT. Its protein is CASSAQGSGNTIYF. This rearrangement joins TRBV5-1 to TRBJ1-3, with a tentative D call TRBD1 (6 bases). The germline V gene encodes CDR1 SGHRS and CDR2 YFSETQ. Trimming removed 4 bases at V and 3 bases at J, with 11 bases between. This CDR3 is built from 14 residues.

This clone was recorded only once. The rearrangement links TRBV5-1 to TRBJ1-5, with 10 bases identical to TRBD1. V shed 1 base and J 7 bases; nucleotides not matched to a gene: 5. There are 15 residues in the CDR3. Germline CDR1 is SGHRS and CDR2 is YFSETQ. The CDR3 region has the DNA TGCGCCAGCAGCTTGCACGGGACAGGGGACCAGCCCCAGCATTTT. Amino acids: CASSLHGTGDQPQHF.

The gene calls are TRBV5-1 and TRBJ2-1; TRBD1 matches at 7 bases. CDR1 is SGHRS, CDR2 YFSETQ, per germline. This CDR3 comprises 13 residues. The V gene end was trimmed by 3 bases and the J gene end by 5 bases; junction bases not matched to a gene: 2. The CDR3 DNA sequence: TGCGCCAGCAGCTCCGGGACAGACAATGAGCAGTTCTTC. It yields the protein CASSSGTDNEQFF.

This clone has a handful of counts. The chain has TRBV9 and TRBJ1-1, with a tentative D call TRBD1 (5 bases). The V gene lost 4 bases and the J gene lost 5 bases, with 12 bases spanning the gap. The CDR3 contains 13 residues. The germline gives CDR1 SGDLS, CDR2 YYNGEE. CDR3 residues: CASSPPGGTEAFF. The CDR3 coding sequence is TGTGCCAGCAGCCCCCCGGGGGGGACTGAAGCTTTCTTT.

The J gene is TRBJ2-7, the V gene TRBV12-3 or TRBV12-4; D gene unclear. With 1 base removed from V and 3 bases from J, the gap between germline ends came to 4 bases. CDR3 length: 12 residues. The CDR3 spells CASSLVFYEQYF. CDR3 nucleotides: TGTGCCAGCAGTTTAGTCTTCTACGAGCAGTACTTC.

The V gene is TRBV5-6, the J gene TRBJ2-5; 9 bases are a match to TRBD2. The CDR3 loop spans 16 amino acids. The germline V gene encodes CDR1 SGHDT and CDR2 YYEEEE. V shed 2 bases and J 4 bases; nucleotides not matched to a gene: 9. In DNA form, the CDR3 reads TGTGCCAGCAGCTTTCGAGCGGGAGGTCGTGGAGAGACCCAGTACTTC. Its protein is CASSFRAGGRGETQYF.

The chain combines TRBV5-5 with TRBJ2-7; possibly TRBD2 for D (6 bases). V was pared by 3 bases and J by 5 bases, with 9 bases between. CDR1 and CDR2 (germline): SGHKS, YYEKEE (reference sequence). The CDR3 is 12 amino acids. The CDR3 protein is CASSWTMDEQYF. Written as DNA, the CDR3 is TGTGCCAGCAGCTGGACTATGGACGAGCAGTACTTC.

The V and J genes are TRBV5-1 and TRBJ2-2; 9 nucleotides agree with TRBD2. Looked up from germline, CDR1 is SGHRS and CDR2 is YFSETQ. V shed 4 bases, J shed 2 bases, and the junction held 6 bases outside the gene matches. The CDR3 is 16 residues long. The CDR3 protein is CASSLSGGANTGELFF. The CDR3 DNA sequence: TGCGCCAGCAGCCTTAGCGGGGGCGCCAACACCGGGGAGCTGTTTTTT.